Listed here are 15 T cell receptor beta chains from one sample, sequenced in a study of blood T cell repertoires in COVID-19 (TCRdb year 2020). Library creation used the immunoSEQ multiplex PCR assay. TCRdb's version of the immuneACCESS table is confined to in-frame rearrangements and falls short of the full clone set. An unresolved V gene accounts for under half of the shortfall where checked; the remainder is of unknown origin. This sample lists 70,000 or so clones; around nine tenths were detected once. Jointly, the top ten make up about 8.9% of the sample. Sequencing was carried out using peripheral blood. These receptors all stem from a human donor in a cohort sampled during active COVID-19.

The gene calls are TRBV24-1 and TRBJ2-7; possibly TRBD1 for D (5 bases). CDR1 KGHDR and CDR2 SFDVKD come from the germline V gene. The V and J ends lost 4 bases and 3 bases respectively, with 9 bases between them. CDR3 size: 13 residues. The CDR3 loop is CATSDPDSYEQYF. DNA for the CDR3: TGTGCCACCAGTGACCCCGACAGCTACGAGCAGTACTTC.

The chain combines TRBV3-1 (or the pseudogene TRBV3-2) with TRBJ1-6; no firm D call. Germline-derived CDR1 and CDR2 are LGHDT and YNNKEL (reference sequence). This CDR3 comprises 13 residues. Trimming took off 2 bases at V and 9 bases at J, with 8 bases between the two ends. CDR3: CASSQTTVSPLHF. For the CDR3, the DNA is TGTGCCAGCAGCCAAACTACCGTTTCACCCCTCCACTTT.

On this clone itself: The sample holds other DNA sequences that translate to the same CDR3. This sequence joins TRBV19 and TRBJ2-2, with 8 bases identical to TRBD1. The length of the CDR3 is 15 residues. V dropped 6 bases and J dropped 2; count of bases not matched to a gene: 5. Per the germline V gene, CDR1 is LNHDA and CDR2 is SQIVND (reference sequence). CDR3 in DNA: TGTGCCAGTAGACGACAGGGGCTAAACACCGGGGAGCTGTTTTTT. Translation: CASRRQGLNTGELFF.

This chain joins TRBV10-1 and TRBJ1-1; D perhaps matches TRBD1 (6 bases). Trimming took 3 bases from V and 0 from J, leaving 20 bases between them. The CDR3 loop spans 18 amino acids. Germline values: CDR1 WNHNN, CDR2 SYGVQD (reference sequence). CDR3 nucleotides: TGCGCCAGCAGTGACCCACAGGGCGGGTGGGGGATGAACACTGAAGCTTTCTTT. Translation gives CASSDPQGGWGMNTEAFF.

The CDR3 loop is CASSWTSRRLEQFF. The CDR3 DNA follows: TGTGCCAGCAGTTGGACTAGCCGCAGACTTGAGCAGTTCTTC. This sequence joins TRBV28 and TRBJ2-1; TRBD2 matches 8 bases. CDR1 MDHEN and CDR2 SYDVKM come from the germline V gene. The length of the CDR3 is 14 residues. V gave up 4 bases and J gave up 9 bases; unmatched junction bases: 8.

The chain is built from TRBV4-1 and TRBJ2-7; 11 bases fit TRBD2. The germline gives CDR1 MGHRA, CDR2 YSYEKL. V dropped 6 bases and J dropped 4; count of bases not matched to a gene: 11. The CDR3 extends over 16 amino acids. The CDR3 loop is CASRRESLAGEYEQYF. The DNA of the CDR3 is TGCGCCAGCAGACGTGAGTCACTAGCGGGAGAGTACGAGCAGTACTTC.

This clone was seen once. This rearrangement joins TRBV29-1 to TRBJ2-1, with D hard to call. The CDR3 contains 12 residues. Trimming cost V 4 bases and J 2 bases, with 6 bases left between them. Germline CDR1 reads SQVTM; CDR2 reads ANQGSEA. CDR3 bases: TGCAGCGTTGGTAATGCCTACAATGAGCAGTTCTTC. Amino acid sequence: CSVGNAYNEQFF.

The chain couples TRBV20-1 to TRBJ2-7; possible D gene TRBD1, 5 bases. Trimming shortened V by 4 bases and J by 8 bases, and 12 bases separated the two germline ends. The CDR3 consists of 11 residues. Germline lookup yields CDR1 DFQATT and CDR2 SNEGSKA (reference sequence). The CDR3 loop is CSAKEQVQQYF. The CDR3 DNA reads as TGCAGTGCTAAGGAACAGGTCCAGCAGTACTTC.

V is TRBV11-2 and J is TRBJ2-1; the match to TRBD1 covers 11 bases. CDR1 and CDR2 from the germline V gene are SGHAT and FQNNGV. V shed 4 bases, J shed 9 bases, and the junction held 11 bases outside the gene matches. CDR3 size: 16 residues. The CDR3 loop is CASSYRTGGESLEQFF. Here the CDR3 DNA reads TGTGCCAGCAGCTACAGGACAGGGGGCGAATCTCTTGAGCAGTTCTTC.

V usage is TRBV6-5 and J usage is TRBJ1-5; tentative D call: TRBD1 (5 bases). The length of the CDR3 is 13 residues. Germline values: CDR1 MNHEY, CDR2 SVGAGI. Trimming removed 7 bases at V and 6 bases at J, with 13 bases between. The CDR3 DNA is TGTGCCAGCACTCCAGGGACTGGTCAGCCCCAGCATTTT. Encoded protein: CASTPGTGQPQHF.

This chain connects TRBV6-2 or TRBV6-3 to TRBJ1-6; no clear D gene. V dropped 4 bases and J dropped 7 bases, with 5 bases sitting between them. The CDR3 extends over 12 amino acids. The germline V gene encodes CDR1 MNHEY and CDR2 SVGEGT. CDR3 DNA: TGTGCCAGCAGTTCACTCAATTCACCCCTCCACTTT. Protein product: CASSSLNSPLHF.

This clone was recorded only once. V and J are TRBV30 and TRBJ2-4, with D possibly matching TRBD1 (6 bases). Germline CDR1 is GTSNPN and CDR2 is SVGIG (reference sequence). The CDR3 sequence is 12 residues long. Trimming removed 5 bases at V and 5 bases at J, with 10 bases between. CDR3 protein: CAWERTENIQYF. In DNA form, the CDR3 reads TGTGCCTGGGAGAGGACAGAAAACATTCAGTACTTC.

A few counts support this clone. V usage is TRBV4-1 and J usage is TRBJ1-2; D gene ambiguous. Trimming removed 1 base from V and 5 bases from J, with 8 bases in between. The CDR3 contains 13 residues. Germline assignment: CDR1 MGHRA and CDR2 YSYEKL. For the CDR3, the DNA is TGCGCCAGCAGCCAAGGACTTGCGTATGGCTACACCTTC. Its translation: CASSQGLAYGYTF.

The gene calls are TRBV7-8 and TRBJ2-7, with 7 bases matching TRBD2. J gave up 2 bases and V 0 bases, and 4 bases lay outside the gene matches. This CDR3 comprises 15 residues. Germline loops: CDR1 SGHVS, CDR2 FQNEAQ. CDR3 coding DNA: TGTGCCAGCAGCTTAGCGCCGGGGGGTCCCTACGAGCAGTACTTC. This translates into CASSLAPGGPYEQYF.

J is TRBJ2-1 and V is TRBV7-9, with D perhaps TRBD2 (5 bases). Trimming took off 1 base at V and 8 bases at J, with 6 bases between the two ends. CDR1 SEHNR and CDR2 FQNEAQ come from the germline V gene (reference sequence). The CDR3 runs 12 residues. CDR3 in amino acids: CASSLGRDEQFF. CDR3 nucleotides: TGTGCCAGCAGCTTAGGGCGGGATGAGCAGTTCTTC.